A single sample is the source of the 17 T cell receptor beta chains below, sequenced in a study of cytomegalovirus exposure and HLA in healthy donors. Sequencing used immunoSEQ multiplex PCR; TCRdb keeps in-frame clones, though not all of them. Seen here are about 120,000 clones, around nine tenths observed once, and the top ten hold about 6%. The sequencing sample was made of PBMCs. The receptors derive from a woman younger than 35 in good health and CMV-seropositive.

The V gene is TRBV30, the J gene TRBJ1-1; no firm D call. Germline V CDR1 and CDR2: GTSNPN, SVGIG (reference sequence). The CDR3 length is 12 residues. Trimming shortened V by 4 bases and J by 4 bases, and 10 bases separated the two germline ends. The CDR3 DNA follows: TGTGCCTGGAAATCCCCCTCCACTGAAGCTTTCTTT. This gives the protein CAWKSPSTEAFF.

The V gene is TRBV14, the J gene TRBJ2-1; 8 bases line up with TRBD1. The V and J ends lost 0 bases and 1 base, in that order; junction bases with no gene match: 11. The length of the CDR3 is 19 residues. Looked up from germline, CDR1 is SGHDN and CDR2 is FVKESK. The DNA of the CDR3 is TGTGCCAGCAGCCAAGACCCGAGGGACAGGTGGGGATCCTACAATGAGCAGTTCTTC. It yields the protein CASSQDPRDRWGSYNEQFF.

This chain connects TRBV6-6 to TRBJ2-7; 10 bases align to TRBD1. V shed 2 bases and J 4 bases; nucleotides not matched to a gene: 5. Germline CDR1 MNHNY, CDR2 SVGAGI (reference sequence). This CDR3 is 15 amino acids long. This CDR3 reads CASSYPTGGGYEQYF. CDR3 DNA: TGTGCCAGCAGTTACCCGACAGGGGGCGGATACGAGCAGTACTTC.

This chain joins TRBV5-1 and TRBJ2-5, with D tentatively TRBD2 (6 bases). Germline V gives CDR1 SGHRS, CDR2 YFSETQ. The CDR3 loop spans 15 amino acids. With 4 bases removed from V and 5 bases from J, the gap between germline ends came to 18 bases. In DNA form, the CDR3 reads TGCGCCAGCAGCCCTCCCCGGGGGAGGTACGAGACCCAGTACTTC. This sequence encodes CASSPPRGRYETQYF.

The J gene is TRBJ2-5, the V gene TRBV4-1; 9 nucleotides line up with TRBD1. The CDR3 loop spans 17 amino acids. V shed 6 bases and J 5 bases; nucleotides not matched to a gene: 16. Germline V gene data show CDR1 as MGHRA and CDR2 as YSYEKL. The CDR3 bases are TGCGCCAGCAGTCCAAAGAGTTTGACAGGGGGTGGGGAGACCCAGTACTTC. It translates to CASSPKSLTGGGETQYF.

The rearrangement links TRBV10-3 to TRBJ2-5; 10 positions agree with TRBD2. The germline V gene has CDR1 ENHRY and CDR2 SYGVKD. After removal of 3 bases from V and 4 bases from J, the junction contained 5 bases not matched to a gene. The CDR3 spans 15 residues. CDR3 DNA sequence: TGTGCCATCAGTGACAGCGGGAGGGCCAGAGAGACCCAGTACTTC. Translating gives CAISDSGRARETQYF.

This chain uses TRBV10-3 with TRBJ1-3; D is possibly TRBD1 (5 bases). The length of the CDR3 is 16 residues. Trimming removed 5 bases from V and 2 bases from J, with 16 bases in between. Germline CDR1 reads ENHRY; CDR2 reads SYGVKD. This CDR3 reads CAISRMGGETGNTIYF. The CDR3 DNA is TGTGCCATCAGTCGGATGGGGGGGGAGACTGGAAACACCATATATTTT.

This chain uses TRBV16 with TRBJ1-1, with D possibly TRBD1 on 5 matching bases. Germline V gene sequence: CDR1 KGHSY, CDR2 FQNENV. There are 14 residues in the CDR3. V was pared by 7 bases and J by 0 bases, with 12 bases between. The CDR3 region has the DNA TGTGCCAGCAATCGGGGGTCCTTGAACACTGAAGCTTTCTTT. It encodes CASNRGSLNTEAFF.

The CDR3 loop reads CASSKNRGTEKLFF. The CDR3 region has the DNA TGTGCCAGCAGTAAGAACAGGGGAACGGAAAAACTGTTTTTT. The rearrangement uses TRBV2 and TRBJ1-4; 7 bases align to TRBD1. The germline CDR1 and CDR2 sequences are SNHLY and FYNNEI. V trimming: 5 bases; J trimming: 8 bases; junction bases outside the gene matches: 8. The CDR3 consists of 14 residues.

V gene TRBV18 combines with J gene TRBJ1-3, with D hard to call. V shed 2 bases and J shed 0 bases, with 8 bases lying between them. This CDR3 region has 15 residues. CDR1 is KGHSH, CDR2 LQKENI, per germline. DNA for the CDR3: TGTGCCAGCTCACCAACCGACACCTCTGGAAACACCATATATTTT. Protein: CASSPTDTSGNTIYF.

This chain connects TRBV19 to TRBJ2-1; TRBD2 agrees at 7 bases. The CDR3 extends over 16 amino acids. V lost 5 bases, J lost 4 bases, and 11 bases stayed unmatched. CDR1 is LNHDA, CDR2 SQIVND, per germline (reference sequence). This CDR3 is CASSALASGEYNEQFF. The DNA of the CDR3 is TGTGCCAGTAGTGCCCTCGCGAGCGGGGAATACAATGAGCAGTTCTTC.

V and J are TRBV2 and TRBJ1-2, with a weak D call TRBD1 (5 bases). This CDR3 region has 14 residues. The V end lost 1 base, the J end lost 8 bases, and 14 bases lay between the germline ends. Germline V gene lookup returns CDR1 SNHLY and CDR2 FYNNEI. The CDR3 spells CASSEEARVSGYTF. The CDR3, as DNA: TGTGCCAGCAGTGAAGAGGCCAGGGTGAGCGGCTACACCTTC.

The chain has TRBV7-9 and TRBJ2-5; 7 bases map to TRBD1. Germline loops: CDR1 SEHNR, CDR2 FQNEAQ (reference sequence). CDR3 size: 14 residues. V dropped 6 bases and J dropped 0; count of bases not matched to a gene: 4. The chain's CDR3 is CASRLQGNQETQYF. In DNA, the CDR3 is TGTGCCAGCAGATTACAGGGGAACCAAGAGACCCAGTACTTC.

The chain joins TRBV29-1 to TRBJ2-1, with a possible D match to TRBD1 (5 bases). This CDR3 spans 13 amino acids. With 4 bases removed from V and 5 bases from J, the gap between germline ends came to 12 bases. Per germline, CDR1 SQVTM and CDR2 ANQGSEA. This CDR3 reads CSVGQQLHNEQFF. In DNA form, the CDR3 reads TGCAGCGTTGGACAGCAACTGCACAATGAGCAGTTCTTC.

This clone was detected only a few times. The V and J genes are TRBV6-1 and TRBJ1-1, with D unclear. The CDR3 loop spans 13 amino acids. The germline V and J ends were trimmed by 4 bases and 3 bases, with 9 bases remaining between them. Germline values: CDR1 MNHNS, CDR2 SASEGT. CDR3 nucleotides: TGTGCCAGCAGTGGTGGACTGTACACTGAAGCTTTCTTT. Its translation is CASSGGLYTEAFF.

This chain uses TRBV4-1 with TRBJ2-7; 9 nucleotides match TRBD2. V shed 5 bases and J 4 bases; nucleotides not matched to a gene: 6. Germline CDR1 MGHRA, CDR2 YSYEKL. The CDR3 runs to 14 residues. CDR3: CASSLELAGYEQYF. In DNA, the CDR3 is TGCGCCAGCAGCTTGGAGCTAGCGGGATACGAGCAGTACTTC.

V gene TRBV7-3 combines with J gene TRBJ1-2, with 7 bases that match TRBD1. The J segment lost 0 bases and the V segment lost 5 bases, leaving 9 bases of the junction unmatched. Germline values: CDR1 SGHTA, CDR2 FQGTGA. CDR3 length: 16 residues. The CDR3 bases are TGTGCCAGCAGCCAGGGGACAGCTCCGTCTAACTATGGCTACACCTTC. Translating it yields CASSQGTAPSNYGYTF.